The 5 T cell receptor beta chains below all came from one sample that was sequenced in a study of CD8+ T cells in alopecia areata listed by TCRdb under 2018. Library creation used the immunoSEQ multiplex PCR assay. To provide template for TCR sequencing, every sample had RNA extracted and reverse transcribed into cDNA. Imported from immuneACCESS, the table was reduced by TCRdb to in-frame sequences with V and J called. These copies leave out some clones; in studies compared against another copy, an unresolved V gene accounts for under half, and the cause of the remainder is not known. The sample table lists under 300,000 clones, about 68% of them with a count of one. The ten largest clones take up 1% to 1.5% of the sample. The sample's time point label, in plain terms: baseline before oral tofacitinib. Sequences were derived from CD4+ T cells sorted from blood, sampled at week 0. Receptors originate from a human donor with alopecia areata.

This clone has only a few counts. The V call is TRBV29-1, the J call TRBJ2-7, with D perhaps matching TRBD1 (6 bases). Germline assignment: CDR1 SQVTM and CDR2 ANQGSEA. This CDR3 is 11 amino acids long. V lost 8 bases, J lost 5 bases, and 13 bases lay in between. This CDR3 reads CSLVQGNEQYF. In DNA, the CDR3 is TGCAGCTTAGTGCAGGGGAACGAGCAGTACTTC.

CDR3 loop: CSVRLAGGYNEQFF. The CDR3 bases are TGCAGCGTTAGACTAGCGGGGGGATACAATGAGCAGTTCTTC. V gene TRBV29-1 combines with J gene TRBJ2-1; 13 nucleotides agree with TRBD2. V shed 5 bases, J shed 4 bases, and the junction held 2 bases outside the gene matches. CDR1 is SQVTM and CDR2 is ANQGSEA in the germline V gene. The CDR3 loop spans 14 amino acids.

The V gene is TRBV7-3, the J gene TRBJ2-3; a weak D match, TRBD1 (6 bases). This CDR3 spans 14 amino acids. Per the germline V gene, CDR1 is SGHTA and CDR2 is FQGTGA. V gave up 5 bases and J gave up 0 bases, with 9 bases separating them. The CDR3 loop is CASSVDSSTDTQYF. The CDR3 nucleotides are TGTGCCAGCAGCGTGGACAGTAGCACAGATACGCAGTATTTT.

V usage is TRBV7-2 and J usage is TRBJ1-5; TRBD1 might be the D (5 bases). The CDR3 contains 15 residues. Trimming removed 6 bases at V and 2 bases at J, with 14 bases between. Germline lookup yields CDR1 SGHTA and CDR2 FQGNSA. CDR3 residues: CASSPGPRGNQPQHF. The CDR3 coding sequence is TGTGCCAGCAGTCCGGGACCACGGGGCAATCAGCCCCAGCATTTT.

CDR3 loop: CASSQAGPRGNEPQHF. CDR3 nucleotide sequence: TGTGCCAGCAGCCAAGCCGGACCGAGGGGGAATGAGCCCCAGCATTTT. The J gene is TRBJ1-5, the V gene TRBV5-5, with D tentatively TRBD1 (6 bases). CDR1 and CDR2 from the germline V gene are SGHKS and YYEKEE (reference sequence). The CDR3 spans 16 residues. Trimming pared 4 bases from V and 8 bases from J, leaving 22 bases between.